The rows below give T cell receptor beta chains drawn from one sample of a study of cytomegalovirus exposure and HLA in healthy donors. Generated by immunoSEQ multiplex PCR, the TCRdb table keeps only in-frame clones and is missing some. Of approximately 120,000 clones detected, around 94% appear once; the ten largest clones hold roughly 1.2%. Sequencing used PBMCs. These receptors were collected from a woman under 30 in good health and CMV-seronegative. Each CDR3 is given with its conserved first and last residue. The D gene is left open where the match is weak. Part of the rows lack a size; the others show once, few, many or a class for expanded clones.

>TRBJ2-5|-|-|TRBV7-7
CASSRDTGEQETQYF
TGTGCCAGCAGCAGGGATACCGGGGAGCAGGAGACCCAGTACTTC
>TRBJ1-1|-|TRBD1|TRBV19
CASLMTGVNTEAFF
TGTGCCAGCCTGATGACAGGGGTGAACACTGAAGCTTTCTTT
>TRBJ2-7|-|-|TRBV7-9
CASSPPRVEQYF
TGTGCCAGCAGCCCCCCCCGGGTAGAGCAGTACTTC
>TRBJ1-1|-|-|TRBV30
CAWGWETGRRAEAFF
TGTGCCTGGGGGTGGGAGACAGGTAGGCGGGCTGAAGCTTTCTTT
>TRBJ2-2|-|-|TRBV2
CASGEPGDYYTGELFF
TGTGCCAGCGGGGAACCAGGAGACTACTACACCGGGGAGCTGTTTTTT
>TRBJ1-5|-|TRBD1|TRBV7-9
CASSAGMTGGINQPQHF
TGTGCCAGCAGCGCGGGGATGACAGGGGGAATCAATCAGCCCCAGCATTTT
>TRBJ2-1|once|-|TRBV6-1
CASSGEAETGSWREQFF
TGTGCCAGCAGTGGGGAGGCCGAGACAGGGTCCTGGCGTGAGCAGTTCTTC
>TRBJ1-2|-|-|TRBV4-1
CASSQDAGAGGYTF
TGCGCCAGCAGCCAAGATGCGGGGGCGGGCGGCTACACCTTC
>TRBJ1-1|-|-|TRBV25-1
CASSESKGANTEAFF
TGTGCCAGCAGTGAAAGTAAAGGGGCTAACACTGAAGCTTTCTTT
>TRBJ2-7|once|-|TRBV4-1
CASSQVGRDEQYF
TGCGCCAGCAGCCAAGTCGGTAGAGACGAGCAGTACTTC
>TRBJ2-1|-|-|TRBV5-1
CASSLVSEYNEQFF
TGCGCCAGCAGCTTGGTATCCGAGTACAATGAGCAGTTCTTC
>TRBJ1-4|-|-|TRBV27
CASSSDPSVAGPSEKLFF
TGTGCCAGCAGTTCCGATCCTTCCGTGGCAGGGCCTAGTGAAAAACTGTTTTTT
>TRBJ1-1|-|-|TRBV19
CASSNTGGANTEAFF
TGTGCCAGTAGTAACACGGGGGGCGCAAACACTGAAGCTTTCTTT
>TRBJ2-5|once|TRBD1|TRBV5-1
CASSLDGDRGQTQYF
TGCGCCAGCAGCTTGGACGGGGACAGGGGTCAGACCCAGTACTTC
>TRBJ2-5|-|TRBD2|TRBV18
CASSSTSGRMETQYF
TGTGCCAGCTCATCGACTAGCGGGCGGATGGAGACCCAGTACTTC
>TRBJ2-1|-|TRBD1|TRBV5-1
CASSPRTGGNEQFF
TGCGCCAGCAGCCCCAGGACAGGGGGCAATGAGCAGTTCTTC
>TRBJ2-3|-|TRBD2|TRBV5-1
CASSGSGGASTDTQYF
TGCGCCAGCAGCGGCAGCGGGGGGGCTAGCACAGATACGCAGTATTTT
>TRBJ2-7|-|TRBD2|TRBV28
CASSWGLERDEQYF
TGTGCCAGCAGTTGGGGACTAGAGCGAGACGAGCAGTACTTC
>TRBJ1-1|once|TRBD1|TRBV14
CASSQEIETTGRSEAFF
TGTGCCAGCAGCCAAGAAATCGAGACGACAGGGAGGTCTGAAGCTTTCTTT
>TRBJ2-5|-|-|TRBV10-3
CAISESGGEGTQYF
TGTGCCATCAGTGAGTCAGGAGGGGAAGGGACCCAGTACTTC
>TRBJ2-7|-|-|TRBV11-3
CASSLDLNKGSTYEQYF
TGTGCCAGCAGCTTAGATTTGAATAAGGGGTCCACCTACGAGCAGTACTTC
>TRBJ1-2|-|TRBD1|TRBV5-6
CASSLRDRGSGYTF
TGTGCCAGCAGCCTCCGGGACAGGGGGTCGGGCTACACCTTC
>TRBJ2-5|-|-|TRBV30
CAWSVRGSGLPQYF
TGTGCCTGGAGTGTAAGGGGTTCCGGATTGCCCCAGTACTTC
>TRBJ1-2|-|TRBD1|TRBV5-1
CASSLRQGGGYTF
TGCGCCAGCAGTCTAAGACAGGGCGGAGGCTACACCTTC
>TRBJ2-2|-|TRBD2|TRBV2
CASSRLASTGELFF
TGTGCCAGCTCACGACTAGCCTCGACCGGGGAGCTGTTTTTT
>TRBJ2-2|-|TRBD1|TRBV28
CASSPTGGLDELFF
TGTGCCAGCAGTCCGACAGGGGGCCTCGATGAGCTGTTTTTT
>TRBJ2-5|few|-|TRBV18
CASSPRGESQETQYF
TGTGCCAGCTCACCACGGGGAGAAAGCCAAGAGACCCAGTACTTC
>TRBJ2-1|-|TRBD2|TRBV4-1
CASSQAWLAGGPIANEQFF
TGCGCCAGCAGCCAAGCTTGGCTAGCGGGAGGGCCTATAGCCAATGAGCAGTTCTTC
>TRBJ2-3|-|-|TRBV2
CASSVLESGATDTQYF
TGTGCCAGCAGTGTGTTGGAGTCAGGGGCCACAGATACGCAGTATTTT
>TRBJ2-2|once|-|TRBV27
CASSLIEAAGELFF
TGTGCCAGCAGTTTAATTGAGGCGGCCGGGGAGCTGTTTTTT
>TRBJ2-4|-|-|TRBV28
CASRTRTENIQYF
TGTGCCAGCAGGACAAGGACAGAAAACATTCAGTACTTC
>TRBJ2-7|-|TRBD1|TRBV5-6
CASSLVKTGFYEQYF
TGTGCCAGCAGCTTAGTTAAGACAGGGTTCTACGAGCAGTACTTC